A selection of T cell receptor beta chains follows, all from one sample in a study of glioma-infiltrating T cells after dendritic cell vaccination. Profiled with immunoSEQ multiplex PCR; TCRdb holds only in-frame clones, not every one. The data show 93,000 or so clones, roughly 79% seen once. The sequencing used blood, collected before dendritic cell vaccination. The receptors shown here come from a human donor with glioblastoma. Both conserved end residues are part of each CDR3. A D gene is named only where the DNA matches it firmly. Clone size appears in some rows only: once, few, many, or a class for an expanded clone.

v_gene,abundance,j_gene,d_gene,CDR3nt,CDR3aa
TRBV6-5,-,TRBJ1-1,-,TGTGCCAGCAGTTACCACCAGGGGAACACTGAAGCTTTCTTT,CASSYHQGNTEAFF
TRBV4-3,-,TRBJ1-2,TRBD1,TGCGCCAGCTCCCTAAGCCAGGGGGCGTGGGACTATGGCTACACCTTC,CASSLSQGAWDYGYTF
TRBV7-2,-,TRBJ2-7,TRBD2,TGTGCCAGCAGCTTCCAAACGGGGGGGCTGAGCGAGCAGTACTTC,CASSFQTGGLSEQYF
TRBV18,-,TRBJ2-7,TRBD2,TGTGCCACCACACCAACAGCGGGGTCCTACGAGCAGTACTTC,CATTPTAGSYEQYF
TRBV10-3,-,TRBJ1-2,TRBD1,TGTGCCATCAGTGAAACCGGGACAGGGGGCGCGGGTGGCTACACCTTC,CAISETGTGGAGGYTF
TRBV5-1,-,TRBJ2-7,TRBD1,TGCGCCAGCAGCTTAGAGGACAGGGGGTACGAGCAGTACTTC,CASSLEDRGYEQYF
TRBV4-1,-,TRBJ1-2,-,TGCGCCAGCAGCCAAGACCGTGGCTACACCTTC,CASSQDRGYTF
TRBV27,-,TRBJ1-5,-,TGTGCCAGCGGGAGGGCGGCTGGACAGATTAATCAGCCCCAGCATTTT,CASGRAAGQINQPQHF
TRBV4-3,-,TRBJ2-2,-,TGCGCCAGCAGCCAAGGGCCCTGGAGCGGGGAGCTGTTTTTT,CASSQGPWSGELFF
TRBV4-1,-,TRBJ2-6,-,TGCGCCAGCAGCCAAGAAAGGAGGGCTACAGGGGCCTACTCTGGGGCCAACGTCCTGACTTTC,CASSQERRATGAYSGANVLTF
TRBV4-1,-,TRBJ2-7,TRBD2,TGCGCCAGCAGCCGCCTAGAGGGACTAGTTTACGAGCAGTACTTC,CASSRLEGLVYEQYF
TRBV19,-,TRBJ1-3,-,TGTGCCAGTAGTGGCTCAGGGGAAGCGGGAAACACCATATATTTT,CASSGSGEAGNTIYF
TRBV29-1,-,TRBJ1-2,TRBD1,TGCAGCGTACAGTCCCGGGACAGGGTCCGTATCTATGGCTACACCTTC,CSVQSRDRVRIYGYTF
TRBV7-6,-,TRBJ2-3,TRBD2,TGTGCCAGCAGCCCCAGAACTAGCGGGGGATCAGATACGCAGTATTTT,CASSPRTSGGSDTQYF
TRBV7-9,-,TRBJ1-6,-,TGTGCCAGCAGCTTAGCAGGGAGCGGTCCGGGCCTCCACTTT,CASSLAGSGPGLHF
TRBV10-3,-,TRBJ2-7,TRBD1,TGTGCCACCACGCCCCGGGACAGGGGATCCTACGAGCAGTACTTC,CATTPRDRGSYEQYF
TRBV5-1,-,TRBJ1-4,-,TGCGCCACCCGATCCGGGTTATCAACTAATGAAAAACTGTTTTTT,CATRSGLSTNEKLFF
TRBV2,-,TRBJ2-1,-,TGTGCCAGCACTAACGGGGGTCGCAATGAGCAGTTCTTC,CASTNGGRNEQFF
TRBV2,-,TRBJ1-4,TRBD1,TGTGCCAGCACGGTTGGACAGGGGAATGAAAAACTGTTTTTT,CASTVGQGNEKLFF
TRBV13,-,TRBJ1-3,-,TGTGCCAGCAGCTTCCTGTCCTCTGGAAACACCATATATTTT,CASSFLSSGNTIYF
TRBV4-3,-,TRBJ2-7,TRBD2,TGCGCCAGCAGCCAAGTCGTAACTAGCGGGGTTAGCTCCTACGAGCAGTACTTC,CASSQVVTSGVSSYEQYF
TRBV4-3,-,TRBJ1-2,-,TGCGCCAGCAGCCAAGAACAGAGAGTCTACACCTTC,CASSQEQRVYTF
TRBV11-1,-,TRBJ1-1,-,TGTGCCAGCAGCTCCCGGAATCGAGGGCAACAGATGAACACTGAAGCTTTCTTT,CASSSRNRGQQMNTEAFF
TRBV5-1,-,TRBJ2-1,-,TGCGCCAGCAGCTCAGCAACAGGGGGACTATACAATGAGCAGTTCTTC,CASSSATGGLYNEQFF
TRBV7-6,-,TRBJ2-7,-,TGTGCCAGCAGCCCCAAGCAGGTAGCCTACGAGCAGTACTTC,CASSPKQVAYEQYF
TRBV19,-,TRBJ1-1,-,TGTGCCAGTCGTCCGAGGGCAGCTGAAGCTTTCTTT,CASRPRAAEAFF
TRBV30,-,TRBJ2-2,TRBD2,TGTGCCTGGAATCGCGGGGGGGCCGGGGAGCTGTTTTTT,CAWNRGGAGELFF
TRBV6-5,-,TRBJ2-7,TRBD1,TGTGCCAGCAGCCACACCGGGACAGGGGTCGAGCAGTACTTC,CASSHTGTGVEQYF
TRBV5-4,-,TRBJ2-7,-,TGTGCCAGCAGCTTGGATAATGTCGAGCAGTACTTC,CASSLDNVEQYF
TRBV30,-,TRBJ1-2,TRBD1,TGTTCTGCCCAGGGGGCATTTGGCTACACCTTC,CSAQGAFGYTF
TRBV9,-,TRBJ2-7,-,TGTGCCAGCAGCGTCGACTCACGACCCTACGAGCAGTACTTC,CASSVDSRPYEQYF
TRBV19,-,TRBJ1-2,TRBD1,TGTGCCAGTAGTATAGGTGGCAGGGGGCTTCGGGGCTACACCTTC,CASSIGGRGLRGYTF
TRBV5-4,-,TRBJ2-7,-,TGTGCCAGCAGCTGGGGACACTCCTCCGCCTACGAGCAGTACTTC,CASSWGHSSAYEQYF
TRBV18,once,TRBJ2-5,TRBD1,TGTGCCAGCTCGGGGACAGGAGGAACGCACCAAGAGACCCAGTACTTC,CASSGTGGTHQETQYF
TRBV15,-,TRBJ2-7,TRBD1,TGTGCCACCAGTGTGATCCCGGGACAGGGAAAAGAGCAGTACTTC,CATSVIPGQGKEQYF
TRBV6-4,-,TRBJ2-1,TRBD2,TGTGCCAGCAGTGACGGTGGCGGGGGGGCGAATGAGCAGTTCTTC,CASSDGGGGANEQFF
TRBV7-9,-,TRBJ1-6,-,TGTGCCAGCAGCTTAGGGGGGGGAAGTTCACCCCTCCACTTT,CASSLGGGSSPLHF
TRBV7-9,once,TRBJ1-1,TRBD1,TGTGCCAGCAGTCGTGACAGGGGAACTGAAGCTTTCTTT,CASSRDRGTEAFF
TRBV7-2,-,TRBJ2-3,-,TGTGCCAGTATAAGAACCAGGGCGAACACAGATACGCAGTATTTT,CASIRTRANTDTQYF
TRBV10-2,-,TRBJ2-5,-,TGCGCCAGCAGTGTGGGGGCGCGTCAAGAGACCCAGTACTTC,CASSVGARQETQYF
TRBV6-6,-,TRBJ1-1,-,TGTGCCAGCAGTTACCGGGGGGGTTACGGGAACACTGAAGCTTTCTTT,CASSYRGGYGNTEAFF